This T cell receptor (beta chain) was recorded in a study of cytomegalovirus exposure and HLA in healthy donors (dated by TCRdb to about 2017). Looking at the study overall: According to an earlier analysis of several hundred of the donors, some 180 million T cells yielded roughly 110 million unique TCR beta sequences and more than 250 Gb of sequence data. About 280 gigabases of sequencing data and 80 million or so unique TCR sequences were included in an early release covering under 650 HLA-typed donors. The genetic ancestry cluster associated with self-reported Caucasian donors included about 84% of the roughly 390 genotyped donors. The study aimed to test whether cataloging public T cell receptors could reveal signatures of past pathogen exposure. The T cell repertoires of around 730 subjects were profiled by immunosequencing and related to cytomegalovirus serostatus. A separate validation cohort of approximately 120 different subjects was used in addition to the roughly 700-subject first cohort. The study combined high-throughput TCR immunosequencing, statistical association of individual TCRs with disease status, and machine learning to predict cytomegalovirus infection status. In a later analysis, previously published TCR beta repertoires from about 670 donors were re-analyzed and high-resolution HLA genotyping was added so that TCR occurrence patterns could be studied. Rather than drawing on any new phenotypic data, the later analysis identified candidate immune exposures from TCR beta sequences and the way those sequences occurred across donors. In an earlier analysis of about 590 of the donors, high-throughput TCR beta sequencing was used to judge whether each TCR beta V gene segment behaved as functional or pseudogenic. Donor age, sex, ethnicity and CMV serostatus were collected together with the repertoire data. In a later genetic analysis, genome-wide SNP genotypes for about three fifths of the roughly 670 donors were used, and that subset was treated as a discovery cohort. All discovery cohort repertoires had been generated on a single sequencing platform. HLA typing covered class I and class II loci at four-digit resolution. The number of typed donors differed by locus: roughly 629-640 for A, B, C, DRB1 and DQB1; 500 to 550 for DQA1; 606 for DPA1; and some 470 for DPB1. Several DR-DQ haplotypes were handled as single units for association and clustering because linkage in the cohort was strong. Among some 400 genotyped donors of the cohort, an average of around 240,000 unique TCR beta nucleotide sequences were sequenced per donor, roughly 18% of them non-productive.

Of note for this clone: Its antigen specificity is not known. Per-nucleotide qualities are absent, and no much larger clonotype sits a single base away.

Study-wide findings and limitations: A further reported finding was that TCR beta sequences accurately predicted the HLA-A and HLA-B alleles for most subjects in the first cohort. At a false discovery rate of 0.05, a later analysis linked some 17,000 TCR beta sequences to specific HLA alleles. The earlier analysis of almost 600 of the donors excluded seventeen rarely observed V segments, including chromosome 9 orphons, because counts were too low. Roughly uniform sequencing depth across donors was assumed in presence/absence analyses, although this assumption may not hold. Assigning TCR associations to individual alleles was difficult when HLA alleles, especially DR and DQ, strongly co-occurred. Only TCR beta chains were sequenced in this cohort, and the absence of alpha or paired-chain data limited detectable features. A total of 150 or so TCR beta chains were listed by the study as associated with cytomegalovirus. A cluster of highly shared sequence variants was judged likely to represent a technical artifact of the sequencing pipeline. Compared with the roughly 670-donor mean, donors in an Asian-associated ancestry cluster had fewer N-insertions in productive TCRs, according to a later genetic analysis. V-gene and J-gene trimming of TCR beta chains was associated with a missense DCLRE1C variant in a later genetic analysis, and the association was replicated in an independent cohort. In a later analysis, several top co-occurrence clusters were reported to appear linked to parvovirus B19, influenza, CMV and Epstein-Barr virus. Because the 87-base-pair reads could not distinguish some IMGT-functional V segments, including TRBV6-2 and TRBV6-3, those segments were excluded. In an earlier analysis of some 500 of the donors, most TCR beta V segments appeared in productive rearrangements about 87% or about 30% of the time, broadly matching IMGT annotations. Linkage disequilibrium might explain the correlated functional status among segregating V segments, but an unknown experimental factor could not be excluded. It was suggested by the authors that the approach could potentially be generalized to other disease states and immunological phenotypes. HLA typing was unavailable for some donors at each locus, so association tests used only the typed subset. While some public TCRs were present in many individuals, most TCR sequences turned up only very rarely across donors. In both the original and validation cohorts, the classifier was reported to diagnose cytomegalovirus status with high specificity and sensitivity. In a later analysis, most CMV-associated TCR beta chains were found to appear HLA-restricted, with HLA associations seemingly driven largely by CMV exposure. In a later analysis, the rate of TCR association differed among HLA loci, with DRB1 alleles having the most associated TCRs and HLA-C alleles having the fewest. The only immune exposure information available for the cohort was CMV serostatus. In a later analysis, HLA-associated TCR beta chains showed more clonal expansion and lower generation probabilities than non-associated chains that were equally common. In vitro tests confirmed that a few of the cytomegalovirus-associated TCR beta chains recognize cytomegalovirus antigens.

To prepare the library, the immunoSEQ multiplex PCR assay was applied. For the multiplex PCR, a mixture combining 60 forward primers for TCR Vbeta segments and 13 reverse primers for TCR Jbeta segments was used. The CDR3 region of rearranged TCR beta genes was amplified from genomic DNA with a multiplex PCR assay. On the Illumina HiSeq System, the amplified TCR beta libraries were sequenced as 87-base-pair reads. In the source study's methods: In a later analysis, tens of millions of unique TCR beta chains were counted across the 500 to 850 repertoires, and around 10 million of these chains were shared by at least two donors. To remove PCR and sequencing errors, raw reads were error-corrected and collapsed into unique sequences using a nearest-neighbor algorithm that merged closely related sequences. Alignment of CDR3 sequences to IMGT reference sequences was used to assign V, D and J gene segments. Each retained sequence needed at least a six-nucleotide match to both a V gene segment and a J gene segment. A rearrangement was called productive if the CDR3 had no stop codons and remained in frame with V and J, and every other rearrangement was called non-productive. Following IMGT convention, CDR3 was defined as the stretch from the second conserved V-encoded cysteine up to the conserved J-encoded phenylalanine. The earlier analysis of roughly 590 of the donors excluded sequences that lacked an unambiguous match to a single V gene segment. An earlier analysis of some 610 of the donors called V segments functional above 56.7% productive rearrangements and segregating when the between-donor standard deviation exceeded 5%. A statistical classification framework was built to diagnose cytomegalovirus status from the catalog of TCR beta chain sequences. In a later analysis, V and J genes were assigned by comparing TCR nucleotide sequences against IMGT/GENE-DB human TR gene sequences. The TCRdist pipeline was used in a later analysis to assign CDR3 sequences and most-parsimonious VDJ recombination scenarios. A later analysis defined each TCR beta chain by its CDR3 amino acid sequence plus V-gene family, and excluded reads lacking a unique V-gene family. As a way to deal with suspected cross-contamination and a sequencing artifact, a later analysis dropped 450 to 600 nucleotide sequences that were highly shared and had low generation probability. For each public chain, a later analysis derived a clonal expansion index from normalized ranks of inferred template counts within each repertoire. A later analysis computed generation probabilities with a VDJ recombination model fitted to out-of-frame rearrangements, and checked the results against IGoR. In a later analysis, hypergeometric tests were used to score TCR-TCR, TCR-HLA and TCR-CMV co-occurrence, with a repertoire-size bias correction applied to TCR pairs. In a later analysis, false discovery rates were estimated by permuting HLA or CMV assignments 20 times. A later analysis grouped co-occurring TCRs with DBSCAN, adding TCRdist sequence similarity when clustering within HLA-allele-positive subsets. Repertoires with fewer than 30,000 or more than 120,000 public chains were left out of co-occurrence clustering, as were about 5 repertoires with anomalous nucleotide sharing. TCRdb stores this immuneACCESS table with in-frame sequences only. Part of the clones is absent; in the studies checked, under half of the shortfall reflects unresolved V genes, and no reason is known for the rest. From that table come the V and J calls and clone size; the DNA was used to work out D and trimming. This sample has 150,000 to 200,000 clones in its table, and 60% to 85% of those were observed once. The leading ten clones occupy around 3.4% of the sample.

The CDR3 holds 14 amino acids from the cysteine to the phenylalanine. Only the CDR3 DNA is retained, 42 bases long and in frame from the first base. CDR1 and CDR2 (SGHAT, FQDESV) derive from the germline V gene (reference sequence). Unmatched junction bases come to 7, with V trimmed by 5 bases and J by 6 bases. The cohort consisted of some 730 healthy bone marrow donors. All cohort members were sampled while nominally healthy, although unrecorded immune exposures were likely present. The donor was CMV seropositive and belonged to the group of 250 to 350 seropositive cohort members. A peripheral blood sample was provided by each donor, and peripheral blood mononuclear cells were used for TCR beta sequencing. The Qiagen DNeasy Blood Extraction Kit was used to extract genomic DNA from the blood cell samples.

Sequencing was done on a sample of PBMCs. This clonotype was obtained from a young man in good health and CMV-seropositive. The sequence is built from TRBV11-1 and TRBJ2-7, with 10 bases matching TRBD1. The nucleotide sequence is TGTGCCAGCAGCGGGACAGGGGCGAGGGCCGAGCAGTACTTC. The encoded protein is CASSGTGARAEQYF.